What follows are 21 T cell receptor beta chains derived from one specimen sequenced in a study of blood T cell repertoires in COVID-19. Here immunoSEQ multiplex PCR was the method, and the copy in TCRdb shows in-frame clones only, minus some. This sample has around 140,000 clones, with over 75% found just once. Material: peripheral blood. These receptors were obtained from a man aged 65 to 85 with active COVID-19.

V is TRBV3-1 (or the pseudogene TRBV3-2) and J is TRBJ2-4, with a possible D match to TRBD1 (6 bases). This CDR3 spans 14 amino acids. Germline V gene lookup returns CDR1 LGHDT and CDR2 YNNKEL (reference sequence). V was trimmed by 5 bases and J by 9 bases, leaving 17 bases between them. CDR3 protein: CASSARDIGVIQYF. The CDR3 DNA reads as TGTGCCAGCAGCGCCCGGGACATTGGGGTCATTCAGTACTTC.

Only one count was recorded for this clone. The V call is TRBV11-1, the J call TRBJ2-5; D possibly corresponds to TRBD1 (5 bases). The germline V gene encodes CDR1 SGHAT and CDR2 FQDESV (reference sequence). Trimming cost V 4 bases and J 2 bases, with 17 bases left between them. CDR3 length: 16 amino acids. The CDR3 DNA reads as TGTGCCAGCAGCTCCCTTTGGGCAGGGTTGCAAGAGACCCAGTACTTC. Protein sequence: CASSSLWAGLQETQYF.

The J gene is TRBJ1-2, the V gene TRBV2; D may be TRBD1 (5 bases). This CDR3 has 15 amino acids. Germline V CDR1 and CDR2: SNHLY, FYNNEI. V dropped 0 bases and J dropped 4 bases, with 12 bases sitting between them. The CDR3 nucleotides are TGTGCCAGCAGTGAAGCGACAGTCTCCCCCTATGGCTACACCTTC. It encodes CASSEATVSPYGYTF.

The V and J genes are TRBV7-2 and TRBJ2-5; D gene uncertain. Germline assignment: CDR1 SGHTA and CDR2 FQGNSA. The V and J ends lost 6 bases and 1 base respectively, with 9 bases between them. The CDR3 has 13 residues. As DNA, the CDR3 is TGTGCCAGCAGTCATGACTCCCAAGAGACCCAGTACTTC. Residues: CASSHDSQETQYF.

This clone was seen only a few times. The genes are TRBV29-1 and TRBJ1-1; D may be TRBD1 (6 bases). There are 14 residues in the CDR3. Trimming took 6 bases from V and 1 from J, leaving 15 bases between them. Germline CDR1 and CDR2: SQVTM and ANQGSEA. CDR3 loop: CSVAPGARNTEAFF. In DNA form, the CDR3 reads TGCAGCGTCGCCCCAGGGGCTAGGAACACTGAAGCTTTCTTT.

The V and J genes are TRBV5-6 and TRBJ2-7; no reliable D call. The V gene's germline CDR1 is SGHDT and CDR2 YYEEEE. This CDR3 has 15 amino acids. V was trimmed by 4 bases and J by 5 bases, leaving 19 bases between them. DNA for the CDR3: TGTGCCAGCAGCCCCCCGCGTAGCTATCCCCACGAGCAGTACTTC. It specifies CASSPPRSYPHEQYF.

The chain combines TRBV19 with TRBJ2-3; D perhaps matches TRBD2 (5 bases). The CDR3 loop spans 13 amino acids. The germline CDR1 and CDR2 sequences are LNHDA and SQIVND (reference sequence). V dropped 10 bases and J dropped 1 base, with 12 bases sitting between them. This chain's CDR3 is CATQTGGTDTQYF. CDR3 coding DNA: TGTGCCACTCAGACCGGGGGCACAGATACGCAGTATTTT.

The chain combines TRBV19 with TRBJ2-7; 7 bases are shared with TRBD2. This CDR3 region has 18 residues. V lost 3 bases, J lost 6 bases, and 20 bases stayed unmatched. Germline CDR1 reads LNHDA; CDR2 reads SQIVND (reference sequence). DNA of the CDR3: TGTGCCAGTAGTATTCGGGACGGGGGGACCGCAGGAGCTTCCGAGCAGTACTTC. It translates to CASSIRDGGTAGASEQYF.

The rearrangement joins TRBV20-1 to TRBJ2-7; D gene unclear. Per germline, CDR1 DFQATT and CDR2 SNEGSKA (reference sequence). The CDR3 contains 10 residues. The V end was cut by 1 base, the J end by 6 bases, with 4 bases between. The CDR3, as DNA: TGCAGTGCTAGAGTCTCCGAGCAGTACTTC. Its protein is CSARVSEQYF.

The table lists this clone with a few counts. The chain recombines TRBV10-1 with TRBJ2-7; weak D call: TRBD2 (6 bases). Trimming took 6 bases from V and 6 from J, leaving 12 bases between them. This CDR3 contains 12 residues. Germline V CDR1 and CDR2: WNHNN, SYGVQD (reference sequence). The CDR3 reads CASSVGGSEQYF. The CDR3 coding sequence is TGCGCCAGCAGCGTCGGAGGGAGCGAGCAGTACTTC.

This clone occurred once. The chain joins TRBV29-1 to TRBJ2-7; 7 bases are a match to TRBD2. Germline CDR1 SQVTM, CDR2 ANQGSEA. V dropped 1 base and J dropped 3; count of bases not matched to a gene: 0. CDR3 size: 12 residues. The CDR3 DNA follows: TGCAGCGTTGAAGCGGGGGGCTACGAGCAGTACTTC. Translation: CSVEAGGYEQYF.

The rearrangement uses TRBV28 and TRBJ1-4; tentative D call: TRBD1 (6 bases). This CDR3 contains 16 residues. Germline V gives CDR1 MDHEN, CDR2 SYDVKM. V lost 2 bases, J lost 0 bases, and 10 bases lay in between. DNA for the CDR3: TGTGCCAGCAGTTTAGGGGACAAATCAACTAATGAAAAACTGTTTTTT. It translates to CASSLGDKSTNEKLFF.

This clone has a single count. The chain uses TRBV11-3 and TRBJ2-1; the match to TRBD1 covers 7 bases. This CDR3 spans 15 amino acids. Per the germline V gene, CDR1 is SGHNT and CDR2 is YENEEA. Trimming cost V 2 bases and J 8 bases; bases outside gene matches: 9. Here the CDR3 reads CASSLSPGGTHEQFF. In nucleotides, the CDR3 is TGTGCCAGCAGCTTATCCCCAGGGGGTACCCATGAGCAGTTCTTC.

V is TRBV7-2 and J is TRBJ1-5, with no clear D. Germline CDR1 and CDR2: SGHTA and FQGNSA. Trimming took off 5 bases at V and 3 bases at J, with 11 bases between the two ends. CDR3 size: 14 residues. The CDR3 coding sequence is TGTGCCAGCAGCCTAACGTCCAACAATCAGCCCCAGCATTTT. Protein product: CASSLTSNNQPQHF.

The chain joins TRBV6-5 to TRBJ1-1; TRBD1 is a possible D gene (5 bases). V lost 8 bases and J 0 bases, leaving 16 bases between the germline ends. The CDR3 is made up of 15 amino acids. The germline V gene has CDR1 MNHEY and CDR2 SVGAGI. The CDR3 region is CASSRGLDLNTEAFF. The CDR3 nucleotides read TGTGCCAGCTCGCGGGGCCTAGACTTGAACACTGAAGCTTTCTTT.

J is TRBJ2-7 and V is TRBV7-8; the D gene is possibly TRBD2 (6 bases). The length of the CDR3 is 14 residues. CDR1 is SGHVS, CDR2 FQNEAQ, per germline. The germline V and J ends were trimmed by 4 bases and 1 base, with 11 bases remaining between them. The chain's CDR3 is CASSSSGTSYEQYF. The CDR3 DNA reads as TGTGCCAGCAGCTCCTCCGGGACTTCCTACGAGCAGTACTTC.

The chain uses TRBV28 and TRBJ1-2; no clear D gene. This CDR3 has 11 amino acids. CDR1 is MDHEN and CDR2 is SYDVKM in the germline V gene. Here the CDR3 reads CGAASNYGYTF. The CDR3 coding sequence is TGTGGGGCAGCCTCTAACTATGGCTACACCTTC.

The rearrangement uses TRBV24-1 and TRBJ2-6; TRBD2 is a possible D gene (5 bases). Germline loops: CDR1 KGHDR, CDR2 SFDVKD. The CDR3 totals 13 residues. Deletions cut 9 bases from V and 2 bases from J, with 7 bases between. The CDR3 loop reads CATGGTGANVLTF. CDR3 in DNA: TGTGCCACCGGAGGTACTGGGGCCAACGTCCTGACTTTC.

This clone was recorded once. This rearrangement joins TRBV6-5 to TRBJ2-2; D is perhaps TRBD1 (5 bases). V lost 7 bases to trimming and J lost 1 base, with 10 bases between them. The CDR3 totals 14 residues. Germline V gene data show CDR1 as MNHEY and CDR2 as SVGAGI. CDR3 sequence (DNA): TGTGCCAGCAAGTGGACACTGAACACCGGGGAGCTGTTTTTT. Its translation: CASKWTLNTGELFF.

This chain connects TRBV5-1 to TRBJ2-7; TRBD1 agrees at 9 bases. The CDR3 covers 15 residues. The germline CDR1 and CDR2 sequences are SGHRS and YFSETQ. V dropped 7 bases and J dropped 0; count of bases not matched to a gene: 8. The CDR3 is CASGLPGQGSYEQYF. CDR3 nucleotides: TGCGCCAGCGGACTTCCGGGACAGGGCTCCTACGAGCAGTACTTC.

The chain links TRBV18 to TRBJ1-1, with D perhaps TRBD1 (6 bases). V was clipped by 3 bases and J by 8 bases, with 13 bases between them. CDR1 is KGHSH and CDR2 is LQKENI in the germline V gene. This CDR3 spans 13 amino acids. The CDR3, as DNA: TGTGCCAGCTCACCTACTGGACAGAGCGAAGCTTTCTTT. Translated: CASSPTGQSEAFF.